The 15 T cell receptor beta chains reported below all come from one sample, sequenced in a study of technical replicates of blood from several donors. Using immunoSEQ multiplex PCR, the repertoire was profiled, and TCRdb retains in-frame clones only, with some absent. The sample holds roughly 50,000 clones, more than 90% seen once. The sequencing sample was made of PBMCs. These receptors were obtained from a human donor in good health. Some clones in this sample may be carry-over from other donors' samples.

This clone was detected only once. Its ends do not fully match the called genes, so a read error is possible. The CDR3 coding sequence is TGTGCCAGCAGCTTAGCCGAAGGACAAGCTAGAGATTTT. It translates to CASSLAEGQARDF. The chain uses TRBV7-9 and TRBJ1-3, with D possibly TRBD1 on 5 matching bases. CDR1 is SEHNR and CDR2 is FQNEAQ in the germline V gene (reference sequence). The CDR3 loop spans 13 amino acids.

The chain uses TRBV4-1 and TRBJ2-5; no reliable D call. Per germline, CDR1 MGHRA and CDR2 YSYEKL. CDR3 size: 13 residues. V lost 0 bases to trimming and J lost 5 bases, with 7 bases between them. The CDR3 is CASSQDTGETQYF. In nucleotides, the CDR3 is TGCGCCAGCAGCCAAGATACCGGGGAGACCCAGTACTTC.

Only one count was recorded for this clone. The rearrangement uses TRBV5-1 and TRBJ2-1; TRBD1 matches at 10 bases. The CDR3 has 15 amino acids. Germline V gene sequence: CDR1 SGHRS, CDR2 YFSETQ. V trimming: 1 base; J trimming: 4 bases; junction bases outside the gene matches: 2. The CDR3 sequence: CASSLRGQGYNEQFF. For the CDR3, the DNA is TGCGCCAGCAGCTTGAGGGGACAGGGGTACAATGAGCAGTTCTTC.

The chain joins TRBV15 to TRBJ2-4, with D hard to call. CDR3 length equals 15 residues. The germline V and J ends were trimmed by 4 bases and 0 bases, with 10 bases remaining between them. Per germline, CDR1 LNHNV and CDR2 YYDKDF (reference sequence). CDR3 loop: CATSMHFLAKNIQYF. The CDR3 nucleotides are TGTGCCACCAGCATGCACTTCTTAGCCAAAAACATTCAGTACTTC.

The V call is TRBV19, the J call TRBJ2-2; 12 bases match TRBD1. From germline, CDR1 is LNHDA and CDR2 SQIVND (reference sequence). V shed 3 bases and J 7 bases; nucleotides not matched to a gene: 6. CDR3 length: 16 residues. The CDR3 nucleotides are TGTGCCAGTAGTATGGGGACAGGGGGCGTGGGCGGGGAGCTGTTTTTT. This sequence encodes CASSMGTGGVGGELFF.

The chain joins TRBV6-1 to TRBJ1-1; D ambiguous. Trimming stripped 7 bases from V and 0 bases from J, with 9 bases between. The CDR3 loop spans 13 amino acids. Looked up from germline, CDR1 is MNHNS and CDR2 is SASEGT. Here the CDR3 reads CASKRGLNTEAFF. CDR3 DNA sequence: TGTGCCAGCAAAAGAGGCCTGAACACTGAAGCTTTCTTT.

This clone was observed once. The genes are TRBV25-1 and TRBJ2-3; TRBD1 matches 9 bases. CDR3 length: 15 amino acids. The V segment lost 3 bases and the J segment 0 bases; nucleotides outside the gene matches: 1. Germline CDR1 MGHDK, CDR2 SYGVNS. CDR3 protein: CASSDGTGSTDTQYF. Here the CDR3 DNA reads TGTGCCAGCAGTGATGGGACAGGGAGCACAGATACGCAGTATTTT.

This clone came up once. The chain has TRBV19 and TRBJ1-5; D might be TRBD1 (6 bases). There are 14 residues in the CDR3. Trimming cost V 3 bases and J 11 bases, with 17 bases left between them. Germline V gene data show CDR1 as LNHDA and CDR2 as SQIVND (reference sequence). The CDR3 loop is CASSIATGTRSQHF. CDR3 DNA: TGTGCCAGTAGTATTGCAACAGGGACCAGATCCCAGCATTTT.

The J gene is TRBJ1-1, the V gene TRBV9; perhaps TRBD1 as D (5 bases). Trimming shortened V by 3 bases and J by 4 bases, and 16 bases separated the two germline ends. Germline V lookup: CDR1 SGDLS, CDR2 YYNGEE. This CDR3 has 15 amino acids. The CDR3 reads CASSATLAGGTEAFF. CDR3 nucleotide sequence: TGTGCCAGCAGCGCAACCCTCGCGGGGGGCACTGAAGCTTTCTTT.

This clone occurred a few times. V usage is TRBV2 and J usage is TRBJ2-7, with 8 bases lining up with TRBD2. Germline V gives CDR1 SNHLY, CDR2 FYNNEI. Trimming took 3 bases from V and 6 from J; bases not matched to a gene: 10. The length of the CDR3 is 15 residues. The CDR3 spells CASSEAGLVSGEQYF. In DNA, the CDR3 is TGTGCCAGCAGTGAGGCGGGACTAGTCAGCGGCGAGCAGTACTTC.

This chain joins TRBV18 and TRBJ2-1, with 8 nucleotides matching TRBD2. Germline CDR1 KGHSH, CDR2 LQKENI. The CDR3 length is 15 residues. V dropped 3 bases and J dropped 5; count of bases not matched to a gene: 6. CDR3 bases: TGTGCCAGCTCACCTGGACTAGCCCCTAACAATGAGCAGTTCTTC. It specifies CASSPGLAPNNEQFF.

The genes are TRBV4-3 and TRBJ2-1; D possibly corresponds to TRBD2 (6 bases). The V and J ends lost 0 bases and 8 bases respectively, with 17 bases between them. Germline CDR1 and CDR2: LGHNA and YSLEER. This CDR3 spans 16 amino acids. In nucleotides, the CDR3 is TGCGCCAGCAGCCAAGATTGGGCTAGCGCGTCCTATGAGCAGTTCTTC. Its protein product is CASSQDWASASYEQFF.

This clone showed up just once. The J gene is TRBJ1-2, the V gene TRBV7-2; TRBD1 aligns across 7 bases. V was clipped by 4 bases and J by 6 bases; unmatched bases: 5. Germline CDR1 is SGHTA and CDR2 is FQGNSA. This CDR3 contains 13 residues. CDR3: CASSSATGDGYTF. The CDR3 nucleotides read TGTGCCAGCAGCTCCGCAACAGGGGATGGCTACACCTTC.

Here the CDR3 reads CASNAGGPVGNEQFF. Here the CDR3 DNA reads TGTGCCAGTAATGCCGGGGGGCCCGTTGGGAATGAGCAGTTCTTC. The chain uses TRBV19 and TRBJ2-1; TRBD2 might be the D (7 bases). V shed 7 bases and J shed 7 bases, with 20 bases lying between them. There are 15 residues in the CDR3. Germline loops: CDR1 LNHDA, CDR2 SQIVND (reference sequence).

The gene calls are TRBV7-6 and TRBJ1-6, with D possibly being TRBD1 (6 bases). There are 17 residues in the CDR3. Germline CDR1 SGHVS, CDR2 FNYEAQ. Trimming left V 1 base short and J 7 bases short, with 17 bases between. The chain's CDR3 is CASSLGIRGALNSPLHF. The CDR3 nucleotides read TGTGCCAGCAGCTTAGGTATCCGGGGGGCGCTAAATTCACCCCTCCACTTT.